Shown below are 25 T cell receptor beta chains from a single sample sequenced in a study of blood T cell repertoires in COVID-19. Data came from immunoSEQ multiplex PCR; TCRdb stores just in-frame clones and leaves some out. The repertoire holds approximately 160,000 clones, with approximately 84% as singletons. Sequencing was done on a sample of peripheral blood. Receptor source: a man in his forties who had recovered from COVID-19.

V is TRBV18 and J is TRBJ2-6; the match to TRBD1 covers 7 bases. With 5 bases clipped from V and 2 bases from J, the junction kept 3 bases outside the gene matches. The CDR3 loop spans 15 amino acids. The germline CDR1 and CDR2 sequences are KGHSH and LQKENI. The chain's CDR3 is CASSKQGTGANVLTF. The CDR3 DNA reads TGTGCCAGCTCAAAACAGGGGACTGGGGCCAACGTCCTGACTTTC.

This chain connects TRBV12-3 or TRBV12-4 to TRBJ1-1; D gene ambiguous. V was clipped by 6 bases and J by 1 base, with 6 bases between them. This CDR3 contains 12 residues. The CDR3 region is CASRTGNTEAFF. The CDR3 nucleotides are TGTGCCAGCAGAACGGGGAACACTGAAGCTTTCTTT.

This clone was detected only once. The chain links TRBV30 to TRBJ1-2, with no clear D. With 1 base removed from V and 4 bases from J, the gap between germline ends came to 10 bases. The CDR3 is made up of 13 amino acids. Per germline, CDR1 GTSNPN and CDR2 SVGIG (reference sequence). The CDR3 DNA reads TGTGCCTGGAGTGCCCGGTGGGCCTATGGCTACACCTTC. Translated, it gives CAWSARWAYGYTF.

This clone was seen once. The rearrangement links TRBV4-3 to TRBJ2-3; 11 nucleotides match TRBD2. The CDR3 spans 16 residues. J was trimmed by 3 bases and V by 4 bases; bases with no gene match: 6. CDR1 and CDR2 (germline): LGHNA, YSLEER. CDR3 loop: CASSPRLAGLTDTQYF. As DNA, the CDR3 is TGCGCCAGCAGCCCTCGACTAGCGGGACTTACAGATACGCAGTATTTT.

The gene calls are TRBV6-2 or TRBV6-3 and TRBJ2-3; D remains ambiguous. The CDR3 consists of 12 residues. V lost 0 bases, J lost 6 bases, and 4 bases lay in between. Germline CDR1 reads MNHEY; CDR2 reads SVGEGT. This chain's CDR3 is CASSYSGDTQYF. In DNA, the CDR3 is TGTGCCAGCAGTTACTCCGGGGATACGCAGTATTTT.

The chain couples TRBV6-5 to TRBJ2-1, with D possibly matching TRBD1 (6 bases). CDR3 size: 11 residues. Per germline, CDR1 MNHEY and CDR2 SVGAGI. The V end lost 8 bases, the J end lost 10 bases, and 12 bases lay between the germline ends. Here the CDR3 DNA reads TGTGCCAGCGTAGGTGGACAGGAGCAGTTCTTC. It translates to CASVGGQEQFF.

The V call is TRBV7-9, the J call TRBJ2-2; 10 positions agree with TRBD1. CDR3 length: 15 amino acids. Germline values: CDR1 SEHNR, CDR2 FQNEAQ (reference sequence). V was clipped by 5 bases and J by 8 bases; unmatched bases: 8. The CDR3 here is CASSSRQGAAGELFF. The CDR3 coding sequence is TGTGCCAGCAGCAGCCGACAGGGGGCGGCTGGGGAGCTGTTTTTT.

The chain is built from TRBV7-9 and TRBJ2-2; D ambiguous. This CDR3 is 14 amino acids long. Looked up from germline, CDR1 is SEHNR and CDR2 is FQNEAQ (reference sequence). V gave up 5 bases and J gave up 6 bases, with 13 bases separating them. The CDR3 bases are TGTGCCAGCAGCCCTACCAGGTACCCCGGGGAGCTGTTTTTT. Protein: CASSPTRYPGELFF.

J is TRBJ2-7 and V is TRBV25-1; 7 bases fit TRBD1. V trimming: 3 bases; J trimming: 1 base; junction bases outside the gene matches: 3. The CDR3 runs to 14 residues. Germline V gives CDR1 MGHDK, CDR2 SYGVNS. CDR3 loop: CASSERGRSYEQYF. In nucleotides, the CDR3 is TGTGCCAGCAGTGAGAGGGGGCGATCCTACGAGCAGTACTTC.

The chain joins TRBV2 to TRBJ2-7; D ambiguous. Germline CDR1 reads SNHLY; CDR2 reads FYNNEI. This CDR3 region has 13 residues. V lost 2 bases and J 4 bases, leaving 9 bases between the germline ends. The CDR3 DNA is TGTGCCAGCAGTGAACGGGTCGATTACGAGCAGTACTTC. Protein product: CASSERVDYEQYF. The full variable domain, its missing parts supplied by reference TRBV2 and TRBJ2-7, is EPEVTQTPSHQVTQMGQEVILRCVPISNHLYFYWYRQILGQKVEFLVSFYNNEISEKSEIFDDQFSVERPDGSNFTLKIRSTKLEDSAMYFCASSERVDYEQYFGPGTRLTVT.

About this clone: One junction end disagrees with the germline gene, perhaps due to a read error. The J gene is TRBJ2-5, the V gene TRBV7-7; D might be TRBD2 (5 bases). Germline CDR1 is SSHAT and CDR2 is FNYEAQ (reference sequence). There are 14 residues in the CDR3. The CDR3 loop is CASSLLRLQETQYF. The CDR3 coding sequence is TGTGCTAGCAGCCTTCTAAGACTACAAGAGACCCAGTACTTC.

This sequence joins TRBV15 and TRBJ2-1; 10 bases match TRBD2. Germline-derived CDR1 and CDR2 are LNHNV and YYDKDF (reference sequence). V was pared by 1 base and J by 6 bases, with 6 bases of the junction left unmatched. The CDR3 covers 16 residues. CDR3 region: CATSRGSGRLGNEQFF. In DNA, the CDR3 is TGTGCCACCAGCAGAGGTAGCGGGAGGCTGGGCAATGAGCAGTTCTTC.

This clone was seen repeatedly, ten times or more. The rearrangement joins TRBV25-1 to TRBJ1-2, with D possibly TRBD1 on 5 matching bases. This CDR3 is built from 11 residues. Trimming removed 1 base from V and 14 bases from J, with 11 bases in between. In germline, CDR1 is MGHDK, CDR2 SYGVNS. The CDR3 DNA follows: TGTGCCAGCAGTGAATCCCCAGGGTGGACCTTC. Translating gives CASSESPGWTF.

Worth noting for this clone: At one of its ends the junction is not consistent with the germline gene, which may arise from a read error. V gene TRBV2 combines with J gene TRBJ2-3; D is perhaps TRBD1 (5 bases). This CDR3 comprises 13 residues. Germline V lookup: CDR1 SNHLY, CDR2 FYNNEI. CDR3 nucleotides: TGTGCCGGCAGGGCATTGTCTTCGGATACGCAGTATTTT. Protein sequence: CAGRALSSDTQYF.

A single count supports this clone. As DNA, the CDR3 is TGTGCCAGCAGCTTAGATAGCGGGATGATGGGGACCCAGTACTTC. Its protein is CASSLDSGMMGTQYF. The V and J genes are TRBV11-2 and TRBJ2-5, with 8 nucleotides matching TRBD2. CDR1 and CDR2 (germline): SGHAT, FQNNGV. Unmatched junction bases numbered 7, after V lost 0 bases and J lost 7 bases. The CDR3 is 15 residues long.

This chain links TRBV7-9 with TRBJ2-5, with D perhaps TRBD2 (6 bases). Germline values: CDR1 SEHNR, CDR2 FQNEAQ (reference sequence). Deletions cut 4 bases from V and 4 bases from J, with 13 bases between. The CDR3 sequence is 14 residues long. CDR3 residues: CASSSGGTPETQYF. The CDR3 DNA follows: TGTGCCAGCAGCTCCGGAGGGACCCCAGAGACCCAGTACTTC.

The chain employs TRBV27 and TRBJ2-3; D is undetermined. Germline V gene sequence: CDR1 MNHEY, CDR2 SMNVEV (reference sequence). The CDR3 runs 15 residues. The V and J ends lost 6 bases and 0 bases respectively, with 13 bases between them. The CDR3 nucleotides read TGTGCCAGCAGGGCTAGTGGAACTAGCACAGATACGCAGTATTTT. Its translation: CASRASGTSTDTQYF.

This sequence joins TRBV2 and TRBJ1-3, with 8 bases lining up with TRBD1. Germline V gives CDR1 SNHLY, CDR2 FYNNEI. V gave up 1 base and J gave up 10 bases; unmatched junction bases: 9. There are 15 residues in the CDR3. This chain's CDR3 is CASSEGYQGARTIYF. For the CDR3, the DNA is TGTGCCAGCAGTGAAGGATACCAGGGGGCGAGGACCATATATTTT.

The chain combines TRBV29-1 with TRBJ1-5, with D maybe TRBD1 (6 bases). Per germline, CDR1 SQVTM and CDR2 ANQGSEA. Trimming removed 4 bases from V and 7 bases from J, with 11 bases in between. This CDR3 comprises 12 residues. CDR3 DNA sequence: TGCAGCGTTGCAGGGCAGGGGCAGCCCCAGCATTTT. Residues: CSVAGQGQPQHF. The full variable domain, in which reference TRBV29-1 and TRBJ1-5 provide the parts outside the CDR3, is SAVISQKPSRDICQRGTSLTIQCQVDSQVTMMFWYRQQPGQSLTLIATANQGSEATYESGFVIDKFPISRPNLTFSTLTVSNMSPEDSSIYLCSVAGQGQPQHFGDGTRLSIL.

The chain employs TRBV6-2 or TRBV6-3 and TRBJ1-1; 8 bases align to TRBD1. Germline CDR1 MNHEY, CDR2 SVGEGT. The CDR3 has 11 residues. V was pared by 4 bases and J by 10 bases, with 2 bases of the junction left unmatched. This CDR3 reads CASSFGTGAFF. The CDR3 bases are TGTGCCAGCAGTTTTGGGACAGGAGCTTTCTTT.

The CDR3 protein is CASKTPWTGGNQPQHF. In DNA, the CDR3 is TGTGCCAGCAAAACGCCATGGACAGGGGGCAATCAGCCCCAGCATTTT. The chain uses TRBV28 and TRBJ1-5, with 9 bases fitting TRBD1. Germline values: CDR1 MDHEN, CDR2 SYDVKM. J was trimmed by 2 bases and V by 7 bases; bases with no gene match: 9. This CDR3 is 16 amino acids long. Full variable domain (missing parts from reference TRBV28 and TRBJ1-5): DVKVTQSSRYLVKRTGEKVFLECVQDMDHENMFWYRQDPGLGLRLIYFSYDVKMKEKGDIPEGYSVSREKKERFSLILESASTNQTSMYLCASKTPWTGGNQPQHFGDGTRLSIL.

V is TRBV6-4 and J is TRBJ2-2, with a weak D call TRBD1 (5 bases). This CDR3 is 14 amino acids long. Trimming took 6 bases from V and 1 from J, leaving 9 bases between them. CDR1 is MRHNA and CDR2 is SNTAGT in the germline V gene. CDR3 region: CASSLRENTGELFF. In DNA form, the CDR3 reads TGTGCCAGCAGCCTCAGGGAGAACACCGGGGAGCTGTTTTTT.

This chain joins TRBV3-1 (or the pseudogene TRBV3-2) and TRBJ2-1, with a possible D match to TRBD1 (5 bases). V gave up 3 bases and J gave up 8 bases, with 11 bases separating them. The CDR3 spans 13 residues. Germline V gene lookup returns CDR1 LGHDT and CDR2 YNNKEL (reference sequence). The CDR3 protein is CASSQVQGDEQFF. The CDR3 nucleotides are TGTGCCAGCAGCCAGGTCCAGGGCGATGAGCAGTTCTTC.

The rearrangement uses TRBV4-3 and TRBJ2-2, with 11 bases aligning to TRBD2. The germline CDR1 and CDR2 sequences are LGHNA and YSLEER. This CDR3 contains 17 residues. V was pared by 2 bases and J by 5 bases, with 7 bases of the junction left unmatched. Here the CDR3 DNA reads TGCGCCAGCAGCCAAAGATTAGCGGGGGGGCAGACCGGGGAGCTGTTTTTT. Translation gives CASSQRLAGGQTGELFF.

The chain joins TRBV4-1 to TRBJ1-1; unclear D gene. The V end lost 3 bases, the J end lost 1 base, and 9 bases lay between the germline ends. This CDR3 contains 14 residues. Germline values: CDR1 MGHRA, CDR2 YSYEKL. CDR3 sequence: CASSHFQENTEAFF. Here the CDR3 DNA reads TGCGCCAGCAGCCATTTTCAGGAGAACACTGAAGCTTTCTTT.